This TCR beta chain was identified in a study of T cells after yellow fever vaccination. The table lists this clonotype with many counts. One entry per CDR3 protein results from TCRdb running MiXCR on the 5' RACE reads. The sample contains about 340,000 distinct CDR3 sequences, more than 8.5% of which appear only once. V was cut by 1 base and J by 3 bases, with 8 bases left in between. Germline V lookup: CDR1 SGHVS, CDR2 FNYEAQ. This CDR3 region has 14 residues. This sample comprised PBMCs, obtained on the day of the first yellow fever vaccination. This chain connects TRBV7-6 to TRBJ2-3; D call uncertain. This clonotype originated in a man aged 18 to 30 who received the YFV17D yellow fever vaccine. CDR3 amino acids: CASSLGLPTDTQYF. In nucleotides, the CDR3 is TGTGCCAGCAGCTTAGGTCTGCCGACAGATACGCAGTATTTT.